This T cell receptor (beta chain) was obtained from a study of cytomegalovirus exposure and HLA in healthy donors. The study ran its PCR with 60 Vbeta and 13 Jbeta primers. Assay used: immunoSEQ multiplex PCR; TCRdb lists only in-frame clones, some missing. The data show tens of thousands of clones, roughly 82% seen once. CDR1 MNHNS and CDR2 SASEGT come from the germline V gene. The CDR3 is made up of 15 amino acids. The sequenced sample was PBMCs. This TCR derives from a man between 18 and 29 years old in good health and CMV-seronegative. The V call is TRBV6-1, the J call TRBJ2-5, with D unclear. The end of the DNA aligns better with TRBJ2-7, so the J call may be wrong. The CDR3 DNA reads TGTGCCAGCAGTGGAACTACGTATGGAACCTACGAGCAGTACTTC. Translated, it gives CASSGTTYGTYEQYF.